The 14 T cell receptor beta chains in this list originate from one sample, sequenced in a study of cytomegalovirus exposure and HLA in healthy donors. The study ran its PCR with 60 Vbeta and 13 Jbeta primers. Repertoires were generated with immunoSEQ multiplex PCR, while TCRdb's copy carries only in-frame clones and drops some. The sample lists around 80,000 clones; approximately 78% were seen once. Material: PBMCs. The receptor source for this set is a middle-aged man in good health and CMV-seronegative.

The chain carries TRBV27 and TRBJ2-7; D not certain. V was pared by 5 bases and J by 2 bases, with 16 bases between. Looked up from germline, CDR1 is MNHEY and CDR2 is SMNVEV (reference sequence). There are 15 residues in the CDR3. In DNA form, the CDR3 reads TGTGCCAGCAGTATACAGATACAACATGCCTACGAGCAGTACTTC. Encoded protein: CASSIQIQHAYEQYF.

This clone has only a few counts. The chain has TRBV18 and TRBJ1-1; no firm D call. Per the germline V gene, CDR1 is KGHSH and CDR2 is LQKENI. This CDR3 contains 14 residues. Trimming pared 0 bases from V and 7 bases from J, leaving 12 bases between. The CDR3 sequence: CASSPPKKSDEAFF. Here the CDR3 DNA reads TGTGCCAGCTCACCACCAAAGAAGAGTGATGAAGCTTTCTTT.

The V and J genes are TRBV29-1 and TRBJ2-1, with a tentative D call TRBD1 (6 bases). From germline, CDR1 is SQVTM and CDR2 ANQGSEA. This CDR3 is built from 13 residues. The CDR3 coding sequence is TGCGGGTTGACAGGCCCCACATACAATGAGCAGTTCTTC. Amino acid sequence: CGLTGPTYNEQFF.

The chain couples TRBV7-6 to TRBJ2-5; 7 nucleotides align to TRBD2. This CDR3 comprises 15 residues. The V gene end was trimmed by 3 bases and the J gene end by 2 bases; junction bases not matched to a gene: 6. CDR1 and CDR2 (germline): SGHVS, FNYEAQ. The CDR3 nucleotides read TGTGCCAGCAGCTTTACTGCGGGACTACAAGAGACCCAGTACTTC. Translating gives CASSFTAGLQETQYF.

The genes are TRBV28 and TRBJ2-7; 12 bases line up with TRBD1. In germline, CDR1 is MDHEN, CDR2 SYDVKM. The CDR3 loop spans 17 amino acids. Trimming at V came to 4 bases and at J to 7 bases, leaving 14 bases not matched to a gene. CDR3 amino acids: CASSSSRDRGLAGEQYF. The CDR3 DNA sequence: TGTGCCAGCAGTTCGTCCCGGGACAGGGGGCTTGCGGGTGAGCAGTACTTC.

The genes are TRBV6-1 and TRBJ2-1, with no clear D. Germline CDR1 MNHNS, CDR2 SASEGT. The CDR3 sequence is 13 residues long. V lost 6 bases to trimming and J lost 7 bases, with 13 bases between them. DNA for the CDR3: TGTGCCAGCAGCTTTTCCCCTAATAATGAGCAGTTCTTC. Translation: CASSFSPNNEQFF.

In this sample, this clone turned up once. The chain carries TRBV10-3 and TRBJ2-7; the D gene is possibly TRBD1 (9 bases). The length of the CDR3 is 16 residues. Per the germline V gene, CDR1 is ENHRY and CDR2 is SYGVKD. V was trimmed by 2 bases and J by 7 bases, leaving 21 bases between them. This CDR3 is CAISEENRGRGGEQYF. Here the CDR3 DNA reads TGTGCCATCAGTGAGGAGAACAGGGGGCGCGGGGGGGAGCAGTACTTC.

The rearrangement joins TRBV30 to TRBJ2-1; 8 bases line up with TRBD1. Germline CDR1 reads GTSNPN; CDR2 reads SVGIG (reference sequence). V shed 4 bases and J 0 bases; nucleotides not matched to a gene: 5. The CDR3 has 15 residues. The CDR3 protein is CAWTGQGYSYNEQFF. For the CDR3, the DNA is TGTGCCTGGACAGGACAGGGCTACTCCTACAATGAGCAGTTCTTC.

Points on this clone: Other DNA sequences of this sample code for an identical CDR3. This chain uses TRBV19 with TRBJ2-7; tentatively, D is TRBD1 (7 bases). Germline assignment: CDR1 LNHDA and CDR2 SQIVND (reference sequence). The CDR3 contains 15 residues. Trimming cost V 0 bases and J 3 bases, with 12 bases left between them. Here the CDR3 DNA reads TGTGCCAGTAGTATAGAGGGGGGACAGAGCTACGAGCAGTACTTC. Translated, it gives CASSIEGGQSYEQYF.

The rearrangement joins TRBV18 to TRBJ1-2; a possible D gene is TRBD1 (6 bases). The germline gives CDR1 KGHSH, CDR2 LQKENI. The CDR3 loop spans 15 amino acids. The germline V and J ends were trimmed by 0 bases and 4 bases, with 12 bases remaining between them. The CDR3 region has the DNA TGTGCCAGCTCACCACCGGGCAGGGGATCCTATGGCTACACCTTC. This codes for CASSPPGRGSYGYTF.

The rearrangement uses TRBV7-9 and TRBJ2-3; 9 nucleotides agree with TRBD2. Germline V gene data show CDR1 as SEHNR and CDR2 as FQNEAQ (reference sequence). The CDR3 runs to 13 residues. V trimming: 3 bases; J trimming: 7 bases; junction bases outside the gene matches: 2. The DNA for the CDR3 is TGTGCCAGCAGCTTGGGGACTAGCAATACGCAGTATTTT. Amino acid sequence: CASSLGTSNTQYF.

CDR3 protein: CASSVEMGSSYEQYF. CDR3 coding DNA: TGTGCCAGCAGCGTAGAGATGGGGAGCTCCTACGAGCAGTACTTC. The chain is built from TRBV9 and TRBJ2-7, with a possible D match to TRBD2 (5 bases). Trimming cost V 0 bases and J 0 bases, with 10 bases left between them. Germline V CDR1 and CDR2: SGDLS, YYNGEE. The CDR3 extends over 15 amino acids.

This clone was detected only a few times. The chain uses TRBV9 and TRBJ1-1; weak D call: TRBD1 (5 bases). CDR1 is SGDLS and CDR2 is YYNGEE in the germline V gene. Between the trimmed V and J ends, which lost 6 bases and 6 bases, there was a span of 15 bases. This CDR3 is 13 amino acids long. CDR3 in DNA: TGTGCCAGCAAGCGGGAGGAAGGGGCTGAAGCTTTCTTT. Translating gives CASKREEGAEAFF.

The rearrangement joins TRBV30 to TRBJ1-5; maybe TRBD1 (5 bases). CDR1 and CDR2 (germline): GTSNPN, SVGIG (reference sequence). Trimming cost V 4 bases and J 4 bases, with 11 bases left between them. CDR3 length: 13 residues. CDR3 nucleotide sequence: TGTGCCTGGACGACCGGGGGAAATCAGCCCCAGCATTTT. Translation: CAWTTGGNQPQHF.